The 5 T cell receptor beta chains reported below all come from one sample, sequenced in a study of blood T cell repertoires in COVID-19. Sequenced by immunoSEQ multiplex PCR; TCRdb stores in-frame clones only, minus some. The table includes about 380,000 clones, around 90% detected once. Sequenced input: PBMCs or T cells enriched from blood (not recorded which). The receptors stem from a woman aged 18-35 years who had recovered from COVID-19.

This chain joins TRBV19 and TRBJ2-7, with 7 bases lining up with TRBD1. J was trimmed by 5 bases and V by 5 bases; bases with no gene match: 9. CDR1 LNHDA and CDR2 SQIVND come from the germline V gene (reference sequence). This CDR3 comprises 14 residues. CDR3 sequence (DNA): TGTGCCAGTAGTGGGGTGACAGGGCTCAACGAGCAGTACTTC. Translating gives CASSGVTGLNEQYF.

This clone showed up just once. The V gene is TRBV6-1, the J gene TRBJ1-3, with D uncertain. V was trimmed by 2 bases and J by 4 bases, leaving 15 bases between them. Per germline, CDR1 MNHNS and CDR2 SASEGT. The CDR3 runs 16 residues. CDR3 amino acids: CASSEYTTSGGNTIYF. CDR3 DNA sequence: TGTGCCAGCAGTGAATATACGACTTCGGGGGGAAACACCATATATTTT.

The rearrangement joins TRBV6-2 or TRBV6-3 to TRBJ2-7, with D maybe TRBD1 (8 bases). Per germline, CDR1 MNHEY and CDR2 SVGEGT. The CDR3 is 17 residues long. V was cut by 5 bases and J by 2 bases, with 22 bases left in between. The CDR3 reads CASSNVQWTGRAYEQYF. Written as DNA, the CDR3 is TGTGCCAGCAGTAATGTTCAATGGACAGGGAGGGCCTACGAGCAGTACTTC.

As regards this clone: A much more abundant neighbour one base away suggests this may be a read error. The chain couples TRBV6-5 to TRBJ1-5; unclear D gene. V was clipped by 5 bases and J by 0 bases, with 8 bases between them. CDR1 and CDR2 from the germline V gene are MNHEY and SVGAGI. This CDR3 contains 14 residues. The CDR3 here is CASSISYSNQPQHF. As DNA, the CDR3 is TGTGCCAGCAGTATAAGCTATAGCAATCAGCCCCAGCATTTT.

The CDR3 loop is CASSRGNTEAFF. The CDR3 nucleotides are TGTGCCAGCAGCCGGGGGAACACTGAAGCTTTCTTT. The rearrangement links TRBV11-3 to TRBJ1-1; D uncertain. The germline gives CDR1 SGHNT, CDR2 YENEEA. V dropped 5 bases and J dropped 1 base, with 5 bases sitting between them. The CDR3 consists of 12 residues.